This TCR beta chain emerged from a study of T-cell memory formation after mild COVID-19. It was 5'RACE with constant-segment primers that produced the TCR alpha and TCR beta cDNA libraries, which carried sample barcodes and UMIs. TCRdb called the 5' RACE reads again in MiXCR, with one record for every CDR3 protein. The data hold around 310,000 distinct CDR3 sequences, with 15% to 20% observed a single time. Germline V gene sequence: CDR1 MNHNY, CDR2 SVGAGI (reference sequence). The CDR3 is 12 residues long. Trimming pared 4 bases from V and 3 bases from J, leaving 6 bases between. There are a few counts of this clonotype. Its target is unknown. General study findings and limits: Whereas later expanders leaned CD4+, clones contracting day 15 to 85 showed a balanced CD4/CD8 makeup. In pre-infection memory, a portion of responding clones appeared, which suggested that cross-reactive memory joined.

The V gene is TRBV6-6, the J gene TRBJ1-1, with unresolved D. The sequencing input was PBMCs or a T cell subset sorted from them (not recorded which). This TCR came from a man between 18 and 35 years old who had mild COVID-19 (a few samples of this study predate the infection). Cell type and time point are not known. The CDR3 nucleotides read TGTGCCAGCAGTTCCCCGGACACTGAAGCTTTCTTT. Translating gives CASSSPDTEAFF.